This is a list of T cell receptor beta chains from one sample in a study of a mutant IDH1 vaccine in newly diagnosed glioma. Repertoires were generated with immunoSEQ multiplex PCR, while TCRdb's copy carries only in-frame clones and drops some. The sample lists tens of thousands of clones; 82% were seen once. Which antigens these TCRs recognize remains unknown. Sequenced here: PBMCs, sampled from a glioma patient whose treatment included an IDH1 peptide vaccine. The receptor set was obtained from a man aged 25 to 40 with glioma. Each CDR3 is given with its conserved first and last residue. D genes are given only for firm matches. For some rows the clone size is stated as once, few or many, or as a class when expanded; others skip it.

CDR3aa,CDR3nt,d_gene,j_gene,v_gene,abundance
CASSLGQSADTQYF,TGCGCCAGCAGCTTGGGGCAGTCCGCAGATACGCAGTATTTT,NA,TRBJ2-3,TRBV5-1,few
CASSFLAGDGTDTQYF,TGTGCCAGCAGTTTCCTAGCGGGAGATGGCACAGATACGCAGTATTTT,TRBD2,TRBJ2-3,TRBV27,NA
CASSLWGSPTDTQYF,TGTGCCAGCAGTTTATGGGGGAGCCCCACAGATACGCAGTATTTT,NA,TRBJ2-3,TRBV27,NA
CASSERRYQETQYF,TGTGCCAGCAGTGAACGGCGGTACCAAGAGACCCAGTACTTC,NA,TRBJ2-5,TRBV2,NA
CASRSTQLYEQYF,TGTGCCAGCAGGTCGACACAGCTATACGAGCAGTACTTC,NA,TRBJ2-7,TRBV7-9,NA
CASSSQGTEAFF,TGTGCCAGCTCATCACAGGGAACTGAAGCTTTCTTT,NA,TRBJ1-1,TRBV18,medium-sized
CASSLTEEQFF,TGTGCCAGCAGCTTAACTGAAGAGCAGTTCTTC,NA,TRBJ2-1,TRBV7-9,NA
CASSSGVTGYEQYF,TGTGCCAGCAGTTCCGGGGTTACGGGCTACGAGCAGTACTTC,NA,TRBJ2-7,TRBV27,NA
CASSIEGSGFTRDQPQHF,TGTGCCAGTAGTATAGAGGGCAGCGGCTTTACGAGGGATCAGCCCCAGCATTTT,NA,TRBJ1-5,TRBV19,once
CAAAQGGPNTGELFF,TGTGCCGCCGCCCAGGGGGGCCCGAACACCGGGGAGCTGTTTTTT,NA,TRBJ2-2,TRBV10-3,NA
CASSPLQGGTEAFF,TGCGCCAGCAGCCCGTTACAGGGGGGTACTGAAGCTTTCTTT,TRBD1,TRBJ1-1,TRBV5-1,few
CASSLQGTNTEAFF,TGTGCCAGCAGCCTACAGGGGACGAACACTGAAGCTTTCTTT,TRBD1,TRBJ1-1,TRBV6-5,NA
CASRKDILPYNEQFF,TGCGCCAGCAGGAAGGACATTCTGCCCTACAATGAGCAGTTCTTC,NA,TRBJ2-1,TRBV10-1,NA
CASGLWGQFGLDTQYF,TGTGCTAGTGGTTTGTGGGGGCAATTTGGTTTAGATACGCAGTATTTT,NA,TRBJ2-3,TRBV12-5,NA
CAISRTGTANTEAFF,TGTGCCATCAGTAGGACCGGGACGGCGAACACTGAAGCTTTCTTT,NA,TRBJ1-1,TRBV10-3,NA
CASSFGTEGDTQYF,TGCGCCAGCAGCTTCGGGACAGAGGGAGATACGCAGTATTTT,TRBD1,TRBJ2-3,TRBV5-1,NA
CASSSGQGWTGELFF,TGCGCCAGCAGCTCGGGACAGGGTTGGACCGGGGAGCTGTTTTTT,TRBD1,TRBJ2-2,TRBV5-1,NA
CASSLGGTGQRSYEQYF,TGTGCCAGCAGCTTGGGAGGAACTGGACAGCGTTCCTACGAGCAGTACTTC,NA,TRBJ2-7,TRBV5-6,NA
CASSLQGGYTF,TGCGCCAGCAGCTTACAGGGAGGCTACACCTTC,NA,TRBJ1-2,TRBV5-1,once
CASSSSGTNEQFF,TGTGCCAGCAGCTCATCCGGGACCAATGAGCAGTTCTTC,NA,TRBJ2-1,TRBV7-8,NA
CASSRRQGMVEQFF,TGTGCCAGCAGTCGGAGACAGGGGATGGTTGAGCAGTTCTTC,TRBD1,TRBJ2-1,TRBV5-6,NA
CASSFLQALLGGEQYF,TGTGCCAGCAGCTTCTTACAGGCCCTCCTTGGGGGGGAGCAGTACTTC,NA,TRBJ2-7,TRBV11-2,NA
CASSLNVNTEAFF,TGTGCCAGCAGCCTAAACGTGAACACTGAAGCTTTCTTT,NA,TRBJ1-1,TRBV5-6,NA
CASRTGESGYTF,TGTGCCAGCAGGACAGGGGAAAGTGGCTACACCTTC,TRBD1,TRBJ1-2,TRBV6-5,NA
CASSDVAGYSYNEQFF,TGTGCCAGCAGTGACGTAGCGGGCTACTCCTACAATGAGCAGTTCTTC,TRBD2,TRBJ2-1,TRBV6-4,NA
CASSLGSRQPSYEQYF,TGTGCCAGCAGCTTAGGTTCCCGGCAGCCCTCCTACGAGCAGTACTTC,NA,TRBJ2-7,TRBV7-9,NA
CASSPGANYGYTF,TGTGCCAGCTCACCAGGAGCTAACTATGGCTACACCTTC,NA,TRBJ1-2,TRBV18,NA
CASSLAWGEKLFF,TGTGCCAGCAGCTTAGCTTGGGGTGAAAAACTGTTTTTT,NA,TRBJ1-4,TRBV11-2,NA
CASSLLIGGQPQHF,TGTGCCAGCAGTCTCCTTATCGGGGGACAGCCCCAGCATTTT,NA,TRBJ1-5,TRBV27,NA
CASSLGGTLEQYF,TGTGCCAGCAGCTTAGGAGGGACGCTCGAGCAGTACTTC,NA,TRBJ2-7,TRBV7-8,NA
CATLPTGGNGYTF,TGTGCCACCCTCCCAACAGGTGGAAATGGCTACACCTTC,NA,TRBJ1-2,TRBV27,NA
CSVDVRGQDF,TGCAGCGTTGATGTCCGGGGGCAAGACTTC,NA,TRBJ1-2,TRBV29-1,NA
CASSWGTGIETQYF,TGTGCCAGCAGCTGGGGGACAGGGATAGAGACCCAGTACTTC,TRBD1,TRBJ2-5,TRBV5-6,once
CASSAVAGYEQYF,TGTGCCAGCAGTGCGGTAGCGGGCTACGAGCAGTACTTC,TRBD2,TRBJ2-7,TRBV2,NA
CASSGGRYSVGETQYF,TGTGCCAGCAGTGGGGGGCGCTATTCGGTGGGGGAGACCCAGTACTTC,NA,TRBJ2-5,TRBV2,NA
CASSEPGESQPQHF,TGTGCCAGCAGTGAACCAGGGGAGTCTCAGCCCCAGCATTTT,NA,TRBJ1-5,TRBV25-1,few
CASSLEETQYF,TGTGCCAGCAGCTTGGAAGAGACCCAGTACTTC,NA,TRBJ2-5,TRBV5-4,NA
CASSLGLGWETQYF,TGTGCCAGCAGCTTAGGCCTGGGGTGGGAGACCCAGTACTTC,NA,TRBJ2-5,TRBV7-6,NA
CASSLTGGRDNQPQHF,TGTGCCAGCTCACTAACAGGGGGCCGGGACAATCAGCCCCAGCATTTT,TRBD1,TRBJ1-5,TRBV18,NA
CASSLASVSDTDTQYF,TGCGCCAGCAGCTTGGCCTCGGTCAGCGACACAGATACGCAGTATTTT,NA,TRBJ2-3,TRBV5-1,few
CASSLEVIGSAGEQYF,TGTGCCAGCAGCTTGGAGGTGATAGGGTCGGCGGGCGAGCAGTACTTC,NA,TRBJ2-7,TRBV5-6,NA
CASSTGTENTEAFF,TGTGCCAGCAGCACCGGGACTGAGAACACTGAAGCTTTCTTT,NA,TRBJ1-1,TRBV7-9,NA
CASSFGALEAFF,TGTGCCAGCAGCTTCGGGGCTTTAGAAGCTTTCTTT,NA,TRBJ1-1,TRBV7-9,few
CASSSDSTDTQYF,TGTGCCAGCAGCTCCGACAGCACAGATACGCAGTATTTT,NA,TRBJ2-3,TRBV7-9,NA
CASSWEGAWDYEQYF,TGCGCCAGCAGCTGGGAAGGGGCTTGGGACTACGAGCAGTACTTC,NA,TRBJ2-7,TRBV5-1,NA
CASSPAGQSNQPQHF,TGTGCCAGCAGCCCCGCGGGGCAGAGCAATCAGCCCCAGCATTTT,NA,TRBJ1-5,TRBV7-2,NA
CASSTQGDYGYTF,TGCGCCAGCAGCACTCAGGGAGACTATGGCTACACCTTC,NA,TRBJ1-2,TRBV5-1,NA
CASSSEGGSSYEQYF,TGTGCCAGCAGCTCGGAGGGCGGGAGCTCCTACGAGCAGTACTTC,TRBD2,TRBJ2-7,TRBV5-8,NA
CASSHAATEQYF,TGTGCCAGCAGTCATGCAGCGACGGAGCAGTACTTC,NA,TRBJ2-7,TRBV6-1,NA
CASINRVLDTEAFF,TGTGCCAGTATTAACAGGGTTCTGGACACTGAAGCTTTCTTT,NA,TRBJ1-1,TRBV2,NA
CASSQQGGGAGANEKLFF,TGTGCCAGCAGCCAGCAGGGAGGGGGCGCCGGGGCTAATGAAAAACTGTTTTTT,TRBD1,TRBJ1-4,TRBV4-2,NA
CATSTATQPQHF,TGTGCCACCAGCACGGCCACGCAGCCCCAGCATTTT,NA,TRBJ1-5,TRBV15,NA
CASSLVQGAREQYF,TGTGCCAGCAGCTTAGTACAGGGGGCTCGGGAGCAGTACTTC,TRBD1,TRBJ2-7,TRBV7-2,NA